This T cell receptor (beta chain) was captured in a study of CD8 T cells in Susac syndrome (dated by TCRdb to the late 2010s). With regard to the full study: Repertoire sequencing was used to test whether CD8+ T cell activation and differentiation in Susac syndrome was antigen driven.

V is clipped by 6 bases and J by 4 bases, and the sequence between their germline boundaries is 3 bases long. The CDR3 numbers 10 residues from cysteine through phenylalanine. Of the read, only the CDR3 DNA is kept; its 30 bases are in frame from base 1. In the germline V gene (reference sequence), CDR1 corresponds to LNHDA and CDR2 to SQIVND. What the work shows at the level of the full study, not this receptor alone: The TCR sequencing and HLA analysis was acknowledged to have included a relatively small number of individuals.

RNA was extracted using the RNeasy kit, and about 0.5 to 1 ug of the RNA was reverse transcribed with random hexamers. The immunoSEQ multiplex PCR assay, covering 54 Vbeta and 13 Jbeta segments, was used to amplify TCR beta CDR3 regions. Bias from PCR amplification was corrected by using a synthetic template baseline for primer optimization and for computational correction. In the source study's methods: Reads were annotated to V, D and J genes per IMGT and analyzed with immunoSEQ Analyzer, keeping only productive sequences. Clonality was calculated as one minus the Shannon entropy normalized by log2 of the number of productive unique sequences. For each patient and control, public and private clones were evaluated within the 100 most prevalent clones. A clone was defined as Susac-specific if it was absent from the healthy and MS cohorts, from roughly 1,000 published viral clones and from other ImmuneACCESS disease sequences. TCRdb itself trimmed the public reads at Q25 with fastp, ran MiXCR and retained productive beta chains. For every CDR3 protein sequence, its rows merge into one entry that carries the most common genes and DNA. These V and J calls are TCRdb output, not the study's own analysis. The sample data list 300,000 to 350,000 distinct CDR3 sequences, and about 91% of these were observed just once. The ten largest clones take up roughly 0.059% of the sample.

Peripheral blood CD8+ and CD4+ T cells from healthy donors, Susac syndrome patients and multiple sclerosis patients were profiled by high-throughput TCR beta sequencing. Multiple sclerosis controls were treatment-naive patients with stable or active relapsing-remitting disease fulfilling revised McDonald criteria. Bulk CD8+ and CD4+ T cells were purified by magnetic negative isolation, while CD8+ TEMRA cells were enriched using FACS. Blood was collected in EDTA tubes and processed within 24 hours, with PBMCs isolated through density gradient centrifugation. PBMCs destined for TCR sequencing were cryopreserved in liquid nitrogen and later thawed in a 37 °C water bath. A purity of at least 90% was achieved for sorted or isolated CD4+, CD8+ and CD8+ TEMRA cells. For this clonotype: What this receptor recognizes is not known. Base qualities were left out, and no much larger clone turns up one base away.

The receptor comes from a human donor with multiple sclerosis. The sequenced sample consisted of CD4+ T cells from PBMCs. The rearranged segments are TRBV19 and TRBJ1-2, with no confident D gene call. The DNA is TGTGCCAGTAGCCTCTATGGCTACACCTTC. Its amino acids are CASSLYGYTF.